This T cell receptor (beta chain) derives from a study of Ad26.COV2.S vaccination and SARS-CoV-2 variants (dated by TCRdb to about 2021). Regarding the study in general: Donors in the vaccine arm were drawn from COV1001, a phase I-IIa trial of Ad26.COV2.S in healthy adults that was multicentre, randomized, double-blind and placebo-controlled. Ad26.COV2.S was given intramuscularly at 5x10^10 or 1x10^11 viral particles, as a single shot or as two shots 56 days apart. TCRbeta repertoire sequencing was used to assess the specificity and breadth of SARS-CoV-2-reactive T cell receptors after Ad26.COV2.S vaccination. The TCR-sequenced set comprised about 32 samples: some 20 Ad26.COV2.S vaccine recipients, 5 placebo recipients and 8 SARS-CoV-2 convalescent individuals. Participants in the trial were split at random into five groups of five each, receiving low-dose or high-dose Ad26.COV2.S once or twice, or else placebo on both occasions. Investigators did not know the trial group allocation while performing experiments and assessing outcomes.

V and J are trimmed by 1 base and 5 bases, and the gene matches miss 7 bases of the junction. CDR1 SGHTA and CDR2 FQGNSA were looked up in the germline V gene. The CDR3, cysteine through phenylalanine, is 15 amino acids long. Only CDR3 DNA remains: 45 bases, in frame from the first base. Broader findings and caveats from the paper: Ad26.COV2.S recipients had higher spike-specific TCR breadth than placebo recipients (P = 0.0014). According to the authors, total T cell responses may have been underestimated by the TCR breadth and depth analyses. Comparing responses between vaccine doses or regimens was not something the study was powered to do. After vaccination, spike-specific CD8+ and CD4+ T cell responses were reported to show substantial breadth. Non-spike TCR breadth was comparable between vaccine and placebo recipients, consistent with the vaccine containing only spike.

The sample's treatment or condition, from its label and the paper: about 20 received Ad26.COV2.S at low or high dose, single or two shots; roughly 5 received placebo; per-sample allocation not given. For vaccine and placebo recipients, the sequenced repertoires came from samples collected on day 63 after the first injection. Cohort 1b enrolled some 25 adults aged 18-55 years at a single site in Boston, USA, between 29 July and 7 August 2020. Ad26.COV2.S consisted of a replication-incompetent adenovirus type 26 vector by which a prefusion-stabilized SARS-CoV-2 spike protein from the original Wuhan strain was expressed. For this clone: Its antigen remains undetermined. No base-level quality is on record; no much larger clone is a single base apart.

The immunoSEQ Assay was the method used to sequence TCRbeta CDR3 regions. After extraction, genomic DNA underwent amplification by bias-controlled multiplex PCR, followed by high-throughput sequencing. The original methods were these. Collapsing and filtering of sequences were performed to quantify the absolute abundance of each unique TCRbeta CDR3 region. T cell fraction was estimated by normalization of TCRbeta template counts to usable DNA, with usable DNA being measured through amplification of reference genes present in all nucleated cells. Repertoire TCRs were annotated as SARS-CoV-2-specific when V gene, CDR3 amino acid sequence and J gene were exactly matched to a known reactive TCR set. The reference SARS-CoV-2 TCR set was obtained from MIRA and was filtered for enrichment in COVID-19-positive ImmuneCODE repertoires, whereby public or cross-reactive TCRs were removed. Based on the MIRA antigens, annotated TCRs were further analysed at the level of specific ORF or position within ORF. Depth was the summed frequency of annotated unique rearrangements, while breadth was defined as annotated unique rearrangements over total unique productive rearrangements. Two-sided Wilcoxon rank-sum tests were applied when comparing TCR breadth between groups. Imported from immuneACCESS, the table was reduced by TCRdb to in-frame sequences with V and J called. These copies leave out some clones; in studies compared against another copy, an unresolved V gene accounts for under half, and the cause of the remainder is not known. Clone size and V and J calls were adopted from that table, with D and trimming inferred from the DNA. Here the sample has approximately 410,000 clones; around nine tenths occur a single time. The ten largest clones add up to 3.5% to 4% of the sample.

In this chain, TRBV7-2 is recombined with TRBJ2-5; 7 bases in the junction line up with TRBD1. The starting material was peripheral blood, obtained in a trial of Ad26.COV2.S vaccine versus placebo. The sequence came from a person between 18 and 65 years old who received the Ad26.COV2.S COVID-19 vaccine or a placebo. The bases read TGTGCCAGCAGCTTAGACACAGGGGACGGTGAGACCCAGTACTTC. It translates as CASSLDTGDGETQYF.